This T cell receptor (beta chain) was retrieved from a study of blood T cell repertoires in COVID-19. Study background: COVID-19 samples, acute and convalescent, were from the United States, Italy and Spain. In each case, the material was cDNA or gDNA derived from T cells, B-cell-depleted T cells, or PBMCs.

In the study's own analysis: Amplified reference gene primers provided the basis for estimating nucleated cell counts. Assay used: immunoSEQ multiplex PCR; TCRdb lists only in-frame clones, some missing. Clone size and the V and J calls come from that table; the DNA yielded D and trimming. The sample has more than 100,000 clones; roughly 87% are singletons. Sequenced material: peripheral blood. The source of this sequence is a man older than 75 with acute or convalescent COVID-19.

The CDR3, as DNA: TGCGCCAGCTCCCAGGAAGGGGCTGAAGCTTTCTTT. This sequence encodes CASSQEGAEAFF. J is TRBJ1-1 and V is TRBV5-1, with a weak D call TRBD1 (5 bases). The V and J ends lost 7 bases and 6 bases respectively, with 13 bases between them. Germline V gene sequence: CDR1 SGHRS, CDR2 YFSETQ. The CDR3 consists of 12 residues.